These 15 T cell receptor beta chains came from one sample sequenced in a study of T cells of healthy individuals. TCRdb fed the 5' RACE reads into MiXCR, producing one record per CDR3 protein. The data hold approximately 89,000 distinct CDR3 sequences, with roughly 5.1% observed a single time. All receptors come from a female donor in good health.

This clonotype was detected many times. The rearrangement joins TRBV29-1 to TRBJ2-1, with 12 nucleotides matching TRBD2. Germline V gene data show CDR1 as SQVTM and CDR2 as ANQGSEA. The CDR3 covers 14 residues. The DNA of the CDR3 is TGCATTCGGACTAGCGGGACTGGAGGGAATGAGCAGTTCTTC. Protein: CIRTSGTGGNEQFF.

This clonotype was counted ten times or more. This chain joins TRBV12-3 or TRBV12-4 and TRBJ2-1, with 7 nucleotides matching TRBD1. Germline trimming cut 6 bases from V and 5 bases from J; bases unmatched to any gene: 10. The CDR3 length is 15 residues. CDR3 in DNA: TGTGCCAGCAGCCCCCCCGGGACAGCAGACAATGAGCAGTTCTTC. It codes for CASSPPGTADNEQFF.

This clonotype was seen many times. The J gene is TRBJ2-7, the V gene TRBV30, with 7 bases that match TRBD2. Germline assignment: CDR1 GTSNPN and CDR2 SVGIG (reference sequence). V gave up 5 bases and J gave up 7 bases; unmatched junction bases: 17. This CDR3 comprises 15 residues. This chain's CDR3 is CAWGASGNGVGEQYF. CDR3 nucleotides: TGTGCCTGGGGTGCTAGCGGAAATGGGGTAGGGGAGCAGTACTTC.

The rearrangement joins TRBV6-2 or TRBV6-3 to TRBJ2-4; tentative D call: TRBD2 (6 bases). The V gene's germline CDR1 is MNHEY and CDR2 SVGEGT. Trimming removed 5 bases from V and 4 bases from J, with 15 bases in between. The CDR3 runs 15 residues. The CDR3 protein is CASSGAGTAKNIQYF. Written as DNA, the CDR3 is TGTGCCAGCAGTGGAGCCGGGACTGCTAAAAACATTCAGTACTTC.

This clonotype has at least ten counts. The V gene is TRBV7-2, the J gene TRBJ1-1; D is unresolved. This CDR3 is 12 amino acids long. Per the germline V gene, CDR1 is SGHTA and CDR2 is FQGNSA. V was pared by 6 bases and J by 5 bases, with 10 bases between. CDR3 loop: CASRLPFTEAFF. The CDR3 coding sequence is TGTGCCAGCAGACTCCCTTTTACTGAAGCTTTCTTT.

This chain joins TRBV27 and TRBJ2-3, with 12 bases lining up with TRBD2. The length of the CDR3 is 16 residues. Germline trimming cut 6 bases from V and 4 bases from J; bases unmatched to any gene: 8. Germline CDR1 MNHEY, CDR2 SMNVEV (reference sequence). This chain's CDR3 is CASSPLAGGPPDTQYF. The CDR3 DNA follows: TGTGCCAGCAGCCCTCTAGCGGGAGGGCCCCCAGATACGCAGTATTTT.

This clonotype has just a few counts. Sequence at one end of the junction differs from germline and may be a read error. The V and J genes are TRBV12-3 or TRBV12-4 and TRBJ1-4; a possible D gene is TRBD1 (5 bases). The CDR3 has 12 residues. CDR3 protein: CASSLDWDPASF. CDR3 DNA: TGTGCCAGCAGTTTAGACTGGGACCCGGCGAGTTTT.

This clonotype was seen a handful of times. The gene calls are TRBV6-2 or TRBV6-3 and TRBJ1-5, with no clear D. The CDR3 loop spans 12 amino acids. Deletions cut 3 bases from V and 8 bases from J, with 8 bases between. Germline V lookup: CDR1 MNHEY, CDR2 SVGEGT. CDR3 region: CASSYIREPQHF. As DNA, the CDR3 is TGTGCCAGCAGTTATATTCGCGAGCCCCAGCATTTT.

This sequence joins TRBV7-2 and TRBJ1-2, with 8 bases identical to TRBD1. CDR1 is SGHTA, CDR2 FQGNSA, per germline. V gave up 5 bases and J gave up 4 bases; unmatched junction bases: 3. The CDR3 consists of 13 residues. The CDR3 nucleotides read TGTGCCAGCAGCCGGGACAGGTTCTATGGCTACACCTTC. It specifies CASSRDRFYGYTF.

This CDR3 is CASKNPERSYEQYF. DNA of the CDR3: TGTGCCAGCAAAAACCCGGAGAGATCCTACGAGCAGTACTTC. The chain links TRBV2 to TRBJ2-7; D call uncertain. Germline CDR1 and CDR2: SNHLY and FYNNEI. Trimming stripped 7 bases from V and 1 base from J, with 14 bases between. The CDR3 extends over 14 amino acids.

The table lists this clonotype with many counts. The junction departs from germline at one end; a sequencing error may be responsible. The chain uses TRBV6-5 and TRBJ2-7; D is possibly TRBD1 (8 bases). The CDR3 covers 15 residues. Per the germline V gene, CDR1 is MNHEY and CDR2 is SVGAGI. The CDR3, as DNA: TGTGCCAGCCGCGCAGGGACAGGAAGAGAGACTAGCTTAACCTTC. This encodes CASRAGTGRETSLTF.

At least ten counts were recorded for this clonotype. The CDR3 DNA sequence: TGTGCCAGCAGTTACTTCTCTCGTTACGGGAACAATGAGCAGTTCTTC. Translating it yields CASSYFSRYGNNEQFF. The rearrangement links TRBV6-2 or TRBV6-3 to TRBJ2-1; D perhaps matches TRBD2 (5 bases). V was trimmed by 1 base and J by 5 bases, leaving 15 bases between them. The CDR3 extends over 16 amino acids. CDR1 is MNHEY and CDR2 is SVGEGT in the germline V gene.

This clonotype was seen a handful of times. This rearrangement joins TRBV9 to TRBJ2-5; TRBD2 matches at 8 bases. V shed 0 bases and J 5 bases; nucleotides not matched to a gene: 12. Germline CDR1 reads SGDLS; CDR2 reads YYNGEE. This CDR3 has 17 residues. The CDR3 nucleotides are TGTGCCAGCAGCGTAGGGGCGGGAGCGGGGGCCAGGGAGACCCAGTACTTC. Its protein product is CASSVGAGAGARETQYF.

This clonotype occurred many times. The rearrangement uses TRBV28 and TRBJ2-5, with D perhaps TRBD2 (6 bases). The germline CDR1 and CDR2 sequences are MDHEN and SYDVKM. The CDR3 has 14 amino acids. With 5 bases removed from V and 1 base from J, the gap between germline ends came to 11 bases. As DNA, the CDR3 is TGTGCCAGCAGTCCCCTAGCGATCCAAGAGACCCAGTACTTC. Protein: CASSPLAIQETQYF.

This clonotype was seen a few times. The rearrangement joins TRBV2 to TRBJ2-2; TRBD1 is a possible D gene (5 bases). CDR3 size: 15 residues. Trimming removed 6 bases at V and 4 bases at J, with 15 bases between. Per germline, CDR1 SNHLY and CDR2 FYNNEI. CDR3 loop: CASRIVRQSTGELFF. CDR3 coding DNA: TGTGCCAGCAGAATAGTACGACAGTCCACCGGGGAGCTGTTTTTT.